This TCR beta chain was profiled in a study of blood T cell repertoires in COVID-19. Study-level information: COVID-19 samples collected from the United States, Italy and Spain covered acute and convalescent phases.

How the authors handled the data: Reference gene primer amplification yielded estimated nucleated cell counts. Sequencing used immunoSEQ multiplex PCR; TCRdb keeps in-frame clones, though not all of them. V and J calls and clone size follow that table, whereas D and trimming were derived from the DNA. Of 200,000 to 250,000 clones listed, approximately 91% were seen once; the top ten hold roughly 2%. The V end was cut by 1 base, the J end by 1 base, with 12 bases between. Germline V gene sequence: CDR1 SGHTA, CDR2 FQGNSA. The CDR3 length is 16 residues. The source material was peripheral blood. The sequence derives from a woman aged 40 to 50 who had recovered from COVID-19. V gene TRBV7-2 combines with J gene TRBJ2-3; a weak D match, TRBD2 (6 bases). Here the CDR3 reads CASSLGGSGGTDTQYF. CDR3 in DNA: TGTGCCAGCAGCTTAGGGGGTAGCGGTGGCACAGATACGCAGTATTTT.